Shown below are 7 T cell receptor beta chains from a single sample sequenced in a study of regulatory T cells in long-lasting Graves disease. Arm-PCR with iRepertoire HTBI primers amplified the CDR3 regions for these TCR beta libraries. A single record per CDR3 protein comes from TCRdb applying MiXCR to the multiplex PCR reads. The sample holds 400,000 to 450,000 distinct CDR3 sequences; under 15% are singletons and the top ten take 16%. Time point: newly diagnosed GD, antithyroid drugs for less than 3 months. Scientists built the TCR library using RNA that was extracted from PBMCs. These data were likewise used in another study, on T cells in Graves' hyperthyroidism and ophthalmopathy.

This material consisted of peripheral blood mononuclear cells (PBMCs), taken at new diagnosis, from a patient treated with antithyroid drugs. All receptors derive from a woman in her thirties with Graves disease.

The sample holds many counts of this clonotype. The V call is TRBV27, the J call TRBJ2-1, with 7 nucleotides matching TRBD2. The CDR3 sequence is 13 residues long. Germline V CDR1 and CDR2: MNHEY, SMNVEV (reference sequence). V shed 5 bases, J shed 15 bases, and the junction held 13 bases outside the gene matches. DNA of the CDR3: TGTGCCAGCAGTCCCCAACCTAGCGGCATGGGGTTCTTC. Encoded protein: CASSPQPSGMGFF.

The rearrangement links TRBV20-1 to TRBJ2-3, with D perhaps assigned TRBD1 or TRBD2 (5 bases each). V was shortened by 5 bases and J by 5 bases, with 20 bases between the two germline ends. The CDR3 has 15 amino acids. Germline V lookup: CDR1 DFQATT, CDR2 SNEGSKA (reference sequence). The CDR3 loop reads CSAPGDHSVGDTQYF. CDR3 DNA sequence: TGCAGTGCTCCTGGGGACCACTCGGTGGGAGATACGCAGTATTTT.

This clonotype was observed a few times. The chain joins TRBV20-1 to TRBJ2-1; 7 nucleotides line up with TRBD1. CDR1 is DFQATT and CDR2 is SNEGSKA in the germline V gene (reference sequence). The CDR3 extends over 13 amino acids. The trim removed 4 bases at V and 9 bases at J, leaving 9 bases unmatched. The CDR3 DNA is TGCAGTGCTATCCCCCAGGGGGTAGGTGAGCAGTTCTTC. It encodes CSAIPQGVGEQFF.

This clonotype was detected ten times or more. The chain recombines TRBV5-1 with TRBJ1-1; maybe TRBD1 (5 bases). V dropped 4 bases and J dropped 3 bases, with 16 bases sitting between them. The length of the CDR3 is 15 residues. CDR1 and CDR2 (germline): SGHRS, YFSETQ. The CDR3 reads CASSLPGIRDTEAFF. In DNA form, the CDR3 reads TGCGCCAGCAGCCTCCCTGGCATCAGGGACACTGAAGCTTTCTTT.

Comment on this clonotype: Since a much larger clone is just one base distant, this may be a read error. This chain joins TRBV19 and TRBJ2-1; tentative D call: TRBD1 (5 bases). V was clipped by 10 bases and J by 8 bases, with 21 bases between them. The CDR3 is 14 amino acids. Germline values: CDR1 LNHDA, CDR2 SQIVND (reference sequence). CDR3 protein: CATSDKRQWDEQFF. The CDR3 nucleotides are TGTGCCACATCGGACAAGAGACAATGGGATGAGCAGTTCTTC.

As regards this clonotype: A read error may account for a junction end that differs from germline. This rearrangement joins TRBV27 to TRBJ2-3, with no clear D. The germline gives CDR1 MNHEY, CDR2 SMNVEV (reference sequence). CDR3 length equals 13 residues. The CDR3 bases are TGTACCAGCAGTCTTACTAGCACAGATACGCAGTATTTT. Translation: CTSSLTSTDTQYF.

Points on this clonotype: A much more abundant neighbour one base away suggests this may be a read error. The chain uses TRBV29-1 and TRBJ2-7; D may be TRBD2 (6 bases). TRBJ2-5 matches the DNA end more closely, so the J call is doubtful. The CDR3 loop spans 12 amino acids. The V gene's germline CDR1 is SQVTM and CDR2 ANQGSEA. The CDR3 spells CSVGDFKETQYF. CDR3 DNA: TGCAGCGTGGGGGACTTTAAAGAGACCCAGTACTTC.